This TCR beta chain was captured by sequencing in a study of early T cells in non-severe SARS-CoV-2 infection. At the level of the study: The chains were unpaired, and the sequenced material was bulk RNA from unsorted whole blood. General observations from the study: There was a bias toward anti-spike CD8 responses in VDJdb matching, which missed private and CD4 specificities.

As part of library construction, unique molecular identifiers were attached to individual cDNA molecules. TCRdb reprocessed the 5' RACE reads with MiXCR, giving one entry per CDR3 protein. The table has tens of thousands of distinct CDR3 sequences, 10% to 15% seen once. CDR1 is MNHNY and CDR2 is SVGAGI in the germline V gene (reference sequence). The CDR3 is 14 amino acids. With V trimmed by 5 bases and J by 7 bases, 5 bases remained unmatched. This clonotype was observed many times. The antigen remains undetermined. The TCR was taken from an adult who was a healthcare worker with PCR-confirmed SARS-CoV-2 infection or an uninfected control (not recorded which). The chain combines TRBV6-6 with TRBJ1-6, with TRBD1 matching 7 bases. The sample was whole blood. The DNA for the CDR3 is TGTGCCAGCAGTCAGGGGGGAAACAATTCACCCCTCCACTTT. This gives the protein CASSQGGNNSPLHF.